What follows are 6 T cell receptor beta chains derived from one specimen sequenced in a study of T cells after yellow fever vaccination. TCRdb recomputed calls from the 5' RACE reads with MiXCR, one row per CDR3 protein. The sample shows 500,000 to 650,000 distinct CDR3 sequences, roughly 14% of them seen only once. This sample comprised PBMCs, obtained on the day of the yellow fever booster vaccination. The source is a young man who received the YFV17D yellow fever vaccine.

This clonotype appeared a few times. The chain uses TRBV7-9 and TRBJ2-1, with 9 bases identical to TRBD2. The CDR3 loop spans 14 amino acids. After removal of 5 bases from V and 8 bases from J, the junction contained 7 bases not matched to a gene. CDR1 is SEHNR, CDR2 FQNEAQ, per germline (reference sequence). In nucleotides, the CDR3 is TGTGCCAGCAGCCTTAGCGGGAGTAAGGATGAGCAGTTCTTC. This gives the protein CASSLSGSKDEQFF.

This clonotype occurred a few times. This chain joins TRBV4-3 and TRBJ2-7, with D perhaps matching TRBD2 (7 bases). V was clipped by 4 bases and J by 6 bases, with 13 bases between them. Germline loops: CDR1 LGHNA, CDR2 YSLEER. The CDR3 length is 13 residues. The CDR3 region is CASSRIGGVEQYF. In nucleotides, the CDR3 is TGCGCCAGCAGCCGAATAGGGGGGGTCGAGCAGTACTTC.

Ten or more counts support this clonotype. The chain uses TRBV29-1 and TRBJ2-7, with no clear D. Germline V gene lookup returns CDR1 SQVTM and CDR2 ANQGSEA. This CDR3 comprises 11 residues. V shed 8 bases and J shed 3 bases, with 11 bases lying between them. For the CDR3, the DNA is TGCAGCTCCAGCCTGGGCTACGAGCAGTACTTC. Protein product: CSSSLGYEQYF.

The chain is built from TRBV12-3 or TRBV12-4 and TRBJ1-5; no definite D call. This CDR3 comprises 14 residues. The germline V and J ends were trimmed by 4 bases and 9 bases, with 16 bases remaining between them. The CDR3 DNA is TGTGCCAGCAGTTACTGCACGGGTAGTCGGCCCCAGCATTTT. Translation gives CASSYCTGSRPQHF.

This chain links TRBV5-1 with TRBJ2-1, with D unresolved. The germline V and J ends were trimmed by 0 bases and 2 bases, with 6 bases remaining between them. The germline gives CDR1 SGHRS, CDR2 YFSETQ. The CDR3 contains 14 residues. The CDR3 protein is CASSLDEAYNEQFF. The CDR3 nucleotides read TGCGCCAGCAGCTTGGACGAGGCCTACAATGAGCAGTTCTTC.

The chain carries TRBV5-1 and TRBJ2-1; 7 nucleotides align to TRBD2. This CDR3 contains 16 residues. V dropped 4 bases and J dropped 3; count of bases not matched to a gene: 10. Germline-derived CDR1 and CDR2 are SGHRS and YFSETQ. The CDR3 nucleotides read TGCGCCAGCAGCCCCAACCGGGAGGTCCTCTACAATGAGCAGTTCTTC. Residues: CASSPNREVLYNEQFF.